This T cell receptor beta chain was sequenced during a study of blood T cell repertoires in COVID-19. On the study more broadly: Samples came from the United States, Italy and Spain, spanning acute and convalescent COVID-19. The analysed material was cDNA or gDNA that came from T cells, B-cell-depleted T cells, or PBMCs.

Clinical histories supplied by participants themselves formed the basis of cohort assignment. The CDR3 is made up of 13 amino acids. The ends were cut back, 0 bases at V and 7 bases at J, with 6 bases in the middle. CDR1 is LGHDT and CDR2 is YNNKEL in the germline V gene (reference sequence). Original processing methods: Estimated nucleated cell counts came from reference gene primer amplification. Sequenced by immunoSEQ multiplex PCR; TCRdb stores in-frame clones only, minus some. That table is the source of V, J and clone size, and D and trimming were worked out from the DNA. The repertoire holds roughly 300,000 clones, roughly 85% seen once, with about 2.5% in the top ten.

The sequence was collected from a woman in her fifties or sixties who had recovered from COVID-19. Material: PBMCs or T cells enriched from blood (not recorded which). The chain is built from TRBV3-1 (or the pseudogene TRBV3-2) and TRBJ1-4; D unresolved. For the CDR3, the DNA is TGTGCCAGCAGCCAAGATCGGGGTGAAAAACTGTTTTTT. This sequence encodes CASSQDRGEKLFF.